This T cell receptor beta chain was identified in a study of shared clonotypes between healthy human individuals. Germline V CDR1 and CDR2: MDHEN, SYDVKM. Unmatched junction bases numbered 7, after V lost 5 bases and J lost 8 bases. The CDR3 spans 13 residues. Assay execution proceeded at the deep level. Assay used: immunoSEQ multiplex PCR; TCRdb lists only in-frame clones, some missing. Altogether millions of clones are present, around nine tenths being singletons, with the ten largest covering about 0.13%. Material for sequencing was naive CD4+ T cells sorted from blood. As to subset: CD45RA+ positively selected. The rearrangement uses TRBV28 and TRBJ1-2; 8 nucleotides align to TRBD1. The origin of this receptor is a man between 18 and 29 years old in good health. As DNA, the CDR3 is TGTGCCAGCAGTCCCAGGACAGGGTCCGGCTACACCTTC. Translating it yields CASSPRTGSGYTF.